The 13 T cell receptor beta chains reported below all come from one sample, sequenced in a study of T-cell memory formation after mild COVID-19. Each CDR3 protein is one row after TCRdb ran MiXCR on the 5' RACE reads. Counted here are some 130,000 distinct CDR3 sequences, over 15% occurring once; the ten biggest clones make up 4.5% to 6.5%. The specimen was PBMCs or a T cell subset sorted from them (not recorded which). The receptors were gathered from a man between 18 and 29 years old who had mild COVID-19 (a few samples of this study predate the infection). Cell type and time point are not known.

This clonotype has just a few counts. The V gene is TRBV6-2 or TRBV6-3, the J gene TRBJ1-3; D is uncertain. Germline V gene data show CDR1 as MNHEY and CDR2 as SVGEGT. The length of the CDR3 is 16 residues. Trimming removed 6 bases from V and 0 bases from J, with 15 bases in between. The CDR3 is CASSQQIQSSGNTIYF. In nucleotides, the CDR3 is TGTGCCAGCAGCCAACAGATCCAGAGCTCTGGAAACACCATATATTTT.

J is TRBJ1-3 and V is TRBV30; unclear D gene. The V end was cut by 8 bases, the J end by 0 bases, with 11 bases between. CDR3 length: 13 amino acids. From germline, CDR1 is GTSNPN and CDR2 SVGIG (reference sequence). The CDR3 here is CALDLSSGNTIYF. CDR3 nucleotides: TGTGCCCTCGACCTCAGCTCTGGAAACACCATATATTTT. Drawing the rest from reference TRBV30 and TRBJ1-3, the complete variable domain is SQTIHQWPATLVQPVGSPLSLECTVEGTSNPNLYWYRQAAGRGLQLLFYSVGIGQISSEVPQNLSASRPQDRQFILSSKKLLLSDSGFYLCALDLSSGNTIYFGEGSWLTVV.

CDR3 bases: TGTGCCAGCAGCTTGGTCTCAGGGTACGGGGAGCTGTTTTTT. Residues: CASSLVSGYGELFF. V gene TRBV5-6 combines with J gene TRBJ2-2; tentatively, D is TRBD1 (5 bases). CDR1 is SGHDT, CDR2 YYEEEE, per germline. There are 14 residues in the CDR3. V lost 0 bases to trimming and J lost 7 bases, with 10 bases between them.

This chain uses TRBV9 with TRBJ1-1; D gene unclear. The germline CDR1 and CDR2 sequences are SGDLS and YYNGEE. The CDR3 runs 16 residues. The germline V and J ends were trimmed by 0 bases and 4 bases, with 16 bases remaining between them. CDR3 DNA: TGTGCCAGCAGCGTAGACCCATCCGCACGGGGCACTGAAGCTTTCTTT. This sequence encodes CASSVDPSARGTEAFF.

The chain is built from TRBV7-6 and TRBJ2-5, with 9 bases that match TRBD2. This CDR3 is built from 16 residues. The trim removed 5 bases at V and 1 base at J, leaving 8 bases unmatched. Germline loops: CDR1 SGHVS, CDR2 FNYEAQ. The CDR3 region is CASSHAVAGAQETQYF. CDR3 sequence (DNA): TGTGCCAGCAGCCACGCGGTAGCGGGAGCCCAAGAGACCCAGTACTTC.

In its sample, this clonotype was seen a few times. The CDR3 here is CASSLGTGDTDTQYF. The CDR3 DNA reads TGCGCCAGCAGCTTGGGGACAGGAGACACAGATACGCAGTATTTT. V usage is TRBV5-1 and J usage is TRBJ2-3; 7 bases line up with TRBD1. The germline V gene has CDR1 SGHRS and CDR2 YFSETQ. The CDR3 extends over 15 amino acids. J lost 2 bases, V lost 0 bases, and 3 bases had no gene match.

V is TRBV6-5 and J is TRBJ2-7; D is perhaps TRBD2 (5 bases). This CDR3 comprises 15 residues. Trimming took 2 bases from V and 3 from J, leaving 14 bases between them. Germline CDR1 and CDR2: MNHEY and SVGAGI. The CDR3 bases are TGTGCCAGCAGTTACGGCCGGGGTGAGTTCTACGAGCAGTACTTC. Protein: CASSYGRGEFYEQYF.

The V and J genes are TRBV7-2 and TRBJ1-2, with D perhaps TRBD1 (5 bases). The CDR3 has 14 amino acids. CDR1 and CDR2 (germline): SGHTA, FQGNSA. The ends were cut back, 0 bases at V and 6 bases at J, with 11 bases in the middle. CDR3 bases: TGTGCCAGCAGCTTAGCAGCACAGGTTGATGGCTACACCTTC. It is translated as CASSLAAQVDGYTF.

The chain recombines TRBV5-4 with TRBJ2-1; the match to TRBD2 covers 9 bases. Trimming at V came to 4 bases and at J to 1 base, leaving 6 bases not matched to a gene. CDR3 length: 16 amino acids. Germline V gene data show CDR1 as SGHNT and CDR2 as YYREEE (reference sequence). CDR3 in DNA: TGTGCCAGCAGCCGGGTCAGCGGGGGGTCCTACAATGAGCAGTTCTTC. Translated, it gives CASSRVSGGSYNEQFF.

Ten or more counts support this clonotype. The chain uses TRBV24-1 and TRBJ2-7, with D unclear. Germline CDR1 KGHDR, CDR2 SFDVKD. V was pared by 12 bases and J by 4 bases, with 9 bases between. The CDR3 has 10 residues. The CDR3 here is CASMTYEQYV. In DNA, the CDR3 is TGTGCCTCAATGACATACGAGCAGTACGTC.

This clonotype was recorded many times. This sequence joins TRBV7-9 and TRBJ2-7; no clear D gene. CDR3 length equals 11 residues. Germline lookup yields CDR1 SEHNR and CDR2 FQNEAQ (reference sequence). Trimming removed 5 bases at V and 1 base at J, with 3 bases between. The DNA of the CDR3 is TGTGCCAGCAGCCTATCCTACGAGCAGTACTTC. Its translation: CASSLSYEQYF.

This clonotype occurred a few times. The chain is built from TRBV7-2 and TRBJ2-7; no clear D. V lost 3 bases and J 4 bases, leaving 16 bases between the germline ends. The germline V gene has CDR1 SGHTA and CDR2 FQGNSA. The CDR3 spans 15 residues. The CDR3 reads CASSFGPGGSYEQYF. In nucleotides, the CDR3 is TGTGCCAGCAGCTTCGGGCCCGGTGGTTCTTACGAGCAGTACTTC.

This clonotype was observed a few times. V is TRBV24-1 and J is TRBJ2-2, with TRBD1 as a possible D gene (6 bases). The V end was cut by 5 bases, the J end by 6 bases, with 21 bases between. The CDR3 runs 17 residues. Germline-derived CDR1 and CDR2 are KGHDR and SFDVKD. CDR3 region: CATSASKDSARSGELFF. The CDR3 DNA sequence: TGTGCCACCAGTGCCTCTAAGGACAGTGCGAGGTCCGGGGAGCTGTTTTTT.